The 16 T cell receptor beta chains reported below all come from one sample, sequenced in a study of T-cell reconstitution after alpha-beta-depleted transplantation in children. The TCRbeta library incorporated unique molecular identifiers. TCRdb re-analysed the PCR reads in MiXCR, keeping a single row per CDR3 protein. Of 280,000 or so distinct CDR3 sequences listed, 11% were seen once; the top ten hold roughly a quarter. This material consisted of peripheral blood, taken 180 days after TCRalphabeta/CD19-depleted stem cell transplant. These receptors were obtained from a male patient aged 2-15 years who had a stem cell transplant for chronic granulomatous disease, so the T cells may come from the graft donor.

This clonotype was seen repeatedly, ten times or more. The rearrangement joins TRBV20-1 to TRBJ2-1, with 12 bases matching TRBD2. This CDR3 spans 15 amino acids. With V trimmed by 6 bases and J by 5 bases, 8 bases remained unmatched. In germline, CDR1 is DFQATT, CDR2 SNEGSKA (reference sequence). CDR3 region: CSAHLLAGGNNEQFF. Here the CDR3 DNA reads TGCAGTGCACACCTACTAGCGGGAGGAAACAATGAGCAGTTCTTC.

Many counts were recorded for this clonotype. This chain uses TRBV20-1 with TRBJ2-5; 9 nucleotides agree with TRBD2. CDR1 and CDR2 (germline): DFQATT, SNEGSKA (reference sequence). The CDR3 runs to 14 residues. V was pared by 4 bases and J by 5 bases, with 8 bases of the junction left unmatched. CDR3 loop: CSATGLALGETQYF. The CDR3 DNA reads TGCAGTGCTACGGGACTAGCCCTCGGGGAGACCCAGTACTTC.

This clonotype was seen many times. CDR3 DNA: TGCAGTGCTGGACTAGCGGCCTATGGTGAGCAGTTCTTC. Translation gives CSAGLAAYGEQFF. The chain has TRBV20-1 and TRBJ2-1; 10 bases fit TRBD2. Trimming cost V 5 bases and J 9 bases; bases outside gene matches: 7. The CDR3 length is 13 residues. The V gene's germline CDR1 is DFQATT and CDR2 SNEGSKA (reference sequence).

As regards this clonotype: Possible read error: a much larger clone is one base away. The rearrangement links TRBV6-2 or TRBV6-3 to TRBJ2-2, with 11 nucleotides matching TRBD2. CDR1 and CDR2 from the germline V gene are MNHEY and SVGEGT. This CDR3 is 19 amino acids long. In nucleotides, the CDR3 is TGTGCCAGCCGTTACCCCCTCTTACTAGCGGGGGTCAACACCGGGGAGCTGTTTTTT. Protein sequence: CASRYPLLLAGVNTGELFF.

Regarding this clonotype: This may stem from a read error, because a much larger clone lies one nucleotide away. Lacking the conserved final phenylalanine or tryptophan, this CDR3 likely reflects a read error. The gene calls are TRBV9 and TRBJ2-1; 7 bases fit TRBD2. After removal of 2 bases from V and 2 bases from J, the junction contained 16 bases not matched to a gene. The germline V gene encodes CDR1 SGDLS and CDR2 YYNGEE. The CDR3 sequence is 19 residues long. The CDR3 sequence is CASSVGRSIGLGPYNEQFL. The CDR3 coding sequence is TGTGCCAGCAGCGTTGGCAGGAGTATAGGACTAGGCCCCTACAATGAGCAGTTCTTG.

This clonotype was seen repeatedly, ten times or more. The chain is built from TRBV13 and TRBJ1-5; 7 nucleotides line up with TRBD1. Germline assignment: CDR1 PRHDT and CDR2 FYEKMQ (reference sequence). V trimming: 1 base; J trimming: 4 bases; junction bases outside the gene matches: 1. This CDR3 has 14 residues. DNA of the CDR3: TGTGCCAGCAGCTTAGCGGGACAGAATCAGCCCCAGCATTTT. It is translated as CASSLAGQNQPQHF. Combining the CDR3 with reference TRBV13 and TRBJ1-5 gives the whole variable domain AAGVIQSPRHLIKEKRETATLKCYPIPRHDTVYWYQQGPGQDPQFLISFYEKMQSDKGSIPDRFSAQQFSDYHSELNMSSLELGDSALYFCASSLAGQNQPQHFGDGTRLSIL.

This clonotype appeared many times. J is TRBJ1-5 and V is TRBV12-3 or TRBV12-4, with D possibly TRBD1 on 5 matching bases. The CDR3 has 14 amino acids. V gave up 6 bases and J gave up 7 bases, with 16 bases separating them. The CDR3 nucleotides read TGTGCCAGCAGGGCCGGGACGGGGGTACAGCCCCAGCATTTT. This translates into CASRAGTGVQPQHF.

This clonotype qualifies as medium-sized (0.01 to 0.1%). This chain links TRBV29-1 with TRBJ1-2, with a possible D match to TRBD1 (5 bases). V was trimmed by 2 bases and J by 4 bases, leaving 11 bases between them. Germline loops: CDR1 SQVTM, CDR2 ANQGSEA. The CDR3 loop spans 13 amino acids. The CDR3 bases are TGCAGCGTTGAAAGGGGTACAGGCTATGGCTACACCTTC. Residues: CSVERGTGYGYTF.

This clonotype was detected ten times or more. The chain recombines TRBV7-3 with TRBJ2-1, with TRBD1 as a possible D gene (5 bases). This CDR3 has 15 amino acids. Trimming removed 5 bases from V and 0 bases from J, with 11 bases in between. From germline, CDR1 is SGHTA and CDR2 FQGTGA. The CDR3 here is CASSIRQSSYNEQFF. CDR3 nucleotide sequence: TGTGCCAGCAGCATCCGACAGAGCTCCTACAATGAGCAGTTCTTC.

This clonotype was detected many times. This chain connects TRBV6-2 or TRBV6-3 to TRBJ2-5; D is unclear. V lost 7 bases, J lost 3 bases, and 12 bases lay in between. Germline V gene sequence: CDR1 MNHEY, CDR2 SVGEGT. The CDR3 has 13 residues. The CDR3 nucleotides are TGTGCCAGCAAAAGCGCTGGGGAAGAGACCCAGTACTTC. Protein: CASKSAGEETQYF.

The sample holds many counts of this clonotype. The chain is built from TRBV12-3 or TRBV12-4 and TRBJ2-2, with TRBD2 matching 8 bases. With V trimmed by 5 bases and J by 0 bases, 5 bases remained unmatched. This CDR3 is 16 amino acids long. This CDR3 is CASSPGLAANTGELFF. Here the CDR3 DNA reads TGTGCCAGCAGTCCCGGACTAGCCGCGAACACCGGGGAGCTGTTTTTT.

At least ten counts were recorded for this clonotype. V usage is TRBV20-1 and J usage is TRBJ2-7; no firm D call. The CDR3 sequence is 11 residues long. V lost 2 bases and J lost 1, with 3 bases in between. CDR1 and CDR2 from the germline V gene are DFQATT and SNEGSKA (reference sequence). CDR3 sequence reads: CSARLSYEQYF. The CDR3 bases are TGCAGTGCTAGACTATCCTACGAGCAGTACTTC.

In its sample, this clonotype was seen many times. V usage is TRBV5-1 and J usage is TRBJ2-1, with 10 bases matching TRBD2. The germline V gene has CDR1 SGHRS and CDR2 YFSETQ. CDR3 size: 15 residues. V lost 2 bases to trimming and J lost 7 bases; unmatched junction nucleotides: 6. Written as DNA, the CDR3 is TGCGCCAGCAGCTTAGCGGGGGGGCCGGAGAATGAGCAGTTCTTC. Encoded protein: CASSLAGGPENEQFF.

The chain has TRBV12-3 or TRBV12-4 and TRBJ1-6; 9 bases map to TRBD1. CDR3 length: 15 residues. V lost 2 bases and J lost 6; bases outside the gene matches: 2. Here the CDR3 reads CASSLSTGGNSPLHF. In DNA, the CDR3 is TGTGCCAGCAGTTTATCGACAGGGGGTAATTCACCCCTCCACTTT.

This clonotype was counted ten times or more. J is TRBJ2-5 and V is TRBV20-1; 9 bases align to TRBD1. CDR1 is DFQATT, CDR2 SNEGSKA, per germline (reference sequence). V lost 6 bases to trimming and J lost 4 bases; unmatched junction nucleotides: 6. The CDR3 sequence is 13 residues long. The CDR3 coding sequence is TGCAGTGCAACGACAGGGGGTCTAGAGACCCAGTACTTC. Encoded protein: CSATTGGLETQYF.

The V gene is TRBV5-1, the J gene TRBJ2-7; 9 nucleotides line up with TRBD2. Germline values: CDR1 SGHRS, CDR2 YFSETQ. The CDR3 runs 15 residues. V lost 2 bases to trimming and J lost 2 bases; unmatched junction nucleotides: 5. CDR3 nucleotides: TGCGCCAGCAGCTTATATAGCGGGAGCACCTACGAGCAGTACTTC. Amino acids: CASSLYSGSTYEQYF.